Presented here are 6 T cell receptor beta chains from one specimen sequenced in a study of cytomegalovirus exposure and HLA in healthy donors. PCR used 60 Vbeta primers and 13 Jbeta primers. Profiling relied on immunoSEQ multiplex PCR, and the TCRdb table lists in-frame clones only, not all of them. The repertoire holds around 130,000 clones, with roughly four fifths as singletons. Source material: PBMCs. The receptors originated from a woman aged 55-69 years in good health and CMV-seronegative.

Only a few counts were recorded for this clone. The gene calls are TRBV7-9 and TRBJ2-5; maybe TRBD2 (6 bases). The germline V gene encodes CDR1 SEHNR and CDR2 FQNEAQ (reference sequence). This CDR3 region has 14 residues. The V gene lost 7 bases and the J gene lost 2 bases, with 14 bases spanning the gap. The CDR3 loop reads CASTIRTIQETQYF. The CDR3 bases are TGTGCCAGCACCATCAGGACTATACAAGAGACCCAGTACTTC.

This rearrangement joins TRBV5-4 to TRBJ2-1, with D perhaps matching TRBD1 (6 bases). Germline assignment: CDR1 SGHNT and CDR2 YYREEE (reference sequence). The CDR3 consists of 15 residues. V lost 4 bases and J lost 9, with 20 bases in between. The CDR3 here is CASSHRVPTHGEQFF. In DNA form, the CDR3 reads TGTGCCAGCAGCCACAGGGTCCCAACCCATGGTGAGCAGTTCTTC.

The gene calls are TRBV6-5 and TRBJ1-2, with D possibly being TRBD1 (6 bases). This CDR3 has 16 residues. CDR1 is MNHEY, CDR2 SVGAGI, per germline. The V gene lost 2 bases and the J gene lost 7 bases, with 20 bases spanning the gap. CDR3 in amino acids: CASSYGDRAQDSGYTF. CDR3 DNA: TGTGCCAGCAGTTACGGCGACCGGGCCCAGGACAGTGGCTACACCTTC.

This chain links TRBV27 with TRBJ1-2; 10 bases align to TRBD1. CDR1 and CDR2 from the germline V gene are MNHEY and SMNVEV (reference sequence). J gave up 7 bases and V 5 bases, and 10 bases lay outside the gene matches. The length of the CDR3 is 15 residues. CDR3: CASSLDWTGGFGYTF. DNA of the CDR3: TGTGCCAGCAGTCTGGATTGGACAGGGGGATTTGGCTACACCTTC.

The rearrangement uses TRBV28 and TRBJ1-5; the match to TRBD1 covers 8 bases. From germline, CDR1 is MDHEN and CDR2 SYDVKM. The CDR3 is 14 residues long. V was pared by 5 bases and J by 2 bases, with 2 bases of the junction left unmatched. For the CDR3, the DNA is TGTGCCAGCAGTGAGGGACAGGGCAATCAGCCCCAGCATTTT. Translating it yields CASSEGQGNQPQHF.

Only a few counts were recorded for this clone. This chain links TRBV28 with TRBJ1-1, with TRBD1 as a possible D gene (5 bases). The CDR3 is 14 amino acids. V shed 3 bases and J shed 5 bases, with 13 bases lying between them. The V gene's germline CDR1 is MDHEN and CDR2 SYDVKM. CDR3 DNA: TGTGCCAGCAGTTTGGGGGGTGGCAAGACTGAAGCTTTCTTT. Residues: CASSLGGGKTEAFF.